This passage covers 32 T cell receptor beta chains from one sample sequenced in a study of blood T cell repertoires in COVID-19. Assay: immunoSEQ multiplex PCR; the TCRdb copy retains only in-frame clones and omits some. There are fewer than 70,000 clones in the sample; 92% occur only once, and about 4.5% lies in the top ten. Specimen: peripheral blood. The source of these receptors is a man between 45 and 60 years old with active COVID-19.

This chain joins TRBV6-5 and TRBJ2-2, with 8 bases matching TRBD1. The CDR3 loop spans 13 amino acids. V shed 9 bases and J 4 bases; nucleotides not matched to a gene: 4. In germline, CDR1 is MNHEY, CDR2 SVGAGI. CDR3 DNA: TGTGCCAGTAGGACAGGGAGCACCGGGGAGCTGTTTTTT. This encodes CASRTGSTGELFF.

The chain links TRBV7-2 to TRBJ2-7; the D is unclear. The V end was cut by 0 bases, the J end by 3 bases, with 9 bases between. Germline CDR1 reads SGHTA; CDR2 reads FQGNSA. This CDR3 region has 14 residues. The CDR3 reads CASSLAGQVYEQYF. CDR3 nucleotide sequence: TGTGCCAGCAGCTTAGCTGGCCAGGTCTACGAGCAGTACTTC.

This clone was recorded only once. V and J are TRBV11-2 and TRBJ1-1; D call uncertain. This CDR3 has 13 amino acids. CDR1 is SGHAT, CDR2 FQNNGV, per germline. Trimming pared 0 bases from V and 7 bases from J, leaving 9 bases between. The DNA of the CDR3 is TGTGCCAGCAGCTTAGATTGGGAGAATGAAGCTTTCTTT. It encodes CASSLDWENEAFF.

V is TRBV28 and J is TRBJ1-1, with 7 bases fitting TRBD1. Germline lookup yields CDR1 MDHEN and CDR2 SYDVKM. V dropped 8 bases and J dropped 0; count of bases not matched to a gene: 3. The CDR3 runs 13 residues. The CDR3 sequence: CASLRGLNTEAFF. CDR3 DNA: TGTGCCAGCCTAAGGGGGCTGAACACTGAAGCTTTCTTT.

V gene TRBV6-4 combines with J gene TRBJ2-1; TRBD2 matches at 8 bases. The CDR3 length is 15 residues. V shed 2 bases, J shed 7 bases, and the junction held 7 bases outside the gene matches. CDR1 is MRHNA and CDR2 is SNTAGT in the germline V gene. CDR3 in DNA: TGTGCCAGCAGTGACCGCGGGAGGTTGAGGAATGAGCAGTTCTTC. Translation gives CASSDRGRLRNEQFF.

The gene calls are TRBV28 and TRBJ2-7; TRBD2 agrees at 8 bases. V gave up 5 bases and J gave up 1 base; unmatched junction bases: 7. From germline, CDR1 is MDHEN and CDR2 SYDVKM. The CDR3 spans 15 residues. The CDR3 DNA follows: TGTGCCAGCAGTCCCGCGGGAGGACCTTCCTACGAGCAGTACTTC. Its translation is CASSPAGGPSYEQYF.

This sequence joins TRBV9 and TRBJ1-1; the D is unclear. CDR1 SGDLS and CDR2 YYNGEE come from the germline V gene. V gave up 0 bases and J gave up 7 bases, with 13 bases separating them. This CDR3 has 14 amino acids. Written as DNA, the CDR3 is TGTGCCAGCAGCGTAGATGTTGCGGCCGTTGAAGCTTTCTTT. Translated: CASSVDVAAVEAFF.

The chain combines TRBV7-2 with TRBJ1-2; D might be TRBD1 (5 bases). The CDR3 runs to 14 residues. Germline CDR1 reads SGHTA; CDR2 reads FQGNSA. With 4 bases removed from V and 2 bases from J, the gap between germline ends came to 11 bases. The CDR3 DNA sequence: TGTGCCAGCAGCTCGATGACAGTAAACTATGGCTACACCTTC. This codes for CASSSMTVNYGYTF.

This rearrangement joins TRBV4-1 to TRBJ2-3; D unclear. CDR3 size: 13 residues. Trimming took off 3 bases at V and 6 bases at J, with 10 bases between the two ends. Germline values: CDR1 MGHRA, CDR2 YSYEKL. The CDR3 loop is CASSQPRLDTQYF. The CDR3 region has the DNA TGCGCCAGCAGCCAGCCTAGACTTGATACGCAGTATTTT.

In the case of this clone: Distinct nucleotide sequences in the sample also encode this CDR3. The chain combines TRBV19 with TRBJ2-4; no clear D gene. The germline CDR1 and CDR2 sequences are LNHDA and SQIVND (reference sequence). The V and J ends lost 6 bases and 0 bases respectively, with 3 bases between them. The CDR3 is 12 amino acids. CDR3 amino acids: CASSLAKNIQYF. In nucleotides, the CDR3 is TGTGCCAGTAGCCTAGCCAAAAACATTCAGTACTTC.

V usage is TRBV7-2 and J usage is TRBJ2-5; 7 nucleotides match TRBD2. Germline V gives CDR1 SGHTA, CDR2 FQGNSA. This CDR3 spans 14 amino acids. The junction had 3 bases not matched to a gene; V was cut back by 0 bases and J by 5 bases. CDR3 loop: CASSLAGGKETQYF. The CDR3 bases are TGTGCCAGCAGCTTAGCCGGGGGGAAGGAGACCCAGTACTTC.

The CDR3 DNA follows: TGCGCCTCCAGCCCGGGTCACTATGGCTACACCTTC. It yields the protein CASSPGHYGYTF. The chain recombines TRBV10-2 with TRBJ1-2, with D unresolved. The CDR3 consists of 12 residues. Germline CDR1 and CDR2: WSHSY and SAAADI. The V end was cut by 11 bases, the J end by 3 bases, with 13 bases between.

The chain uses TRBV2 and TRBJ1-2, with 8 nucleotides matching TRBD1. Germline V gives CDR1 SNHLY, CDR2 FYNNEI. CDR3 length equals 15 residues. V trimming: 6 bases; J trimming: 1 base; junction bases outside the gene matches: 7. CDR3 nucleotides: TGTGCCAGCAGCCCAGGACAGGGTGGTAACTATGGCTACACCTTC. Amino acids: CASSPGQGGNYGYTF. Filled out from reference TRBV2 and TRBJ1-2, the complete variable domain reads EPEVTQTPSHQVTQMGQEVILRCVPISNHLYFYWYRQILGQKVEFLVSFYNNEISEKSEIFDDQFSVERPDGSNFTLKIRSTKLEDSAMYFCASSPGQGGNYGYTFGSGTRLTVV.

J is TRBJ1-5 and V is TRBV19; TRBD1 might be the D (6 bases). This CDR3 has 17 amino acids. CDR1 and CDR2 (germline): LNHDA, SQIVND (reference sequence). V shed 3 bases and J shed 0 bases, with 15 bases lying between them. The CDR3 DNA is TGTGCCAGTAGTATGGGGAGGGGGGGGAATAGCAATCAGCCCCAGCATTTT. Translated, it gives CASSMGRGGNSNQPQHF.

This clone was detected once. The rearrangement uses TRBV5-6 and TRBJ2-5, with 8 positions matching TRBD2. The CDR3 runs 14 residues. The V and J ends lost 3 bases and 4 bases, in that order; junction bases with no gene match: 5. Germline V lookup: CDR1 SGHDT, CDR2 YYEEEE. The CDR3 bases are TGTGCCAGCAGCTGGGGCGGGGGGTCAGAGACCCAGTACTTC. It yields the protein CASSWGGGSETQYF.

This sequence joins TRBV7-9 and TRBJ2-7, with 8 bases that match TRBD1. J gave up 0 bases and V 5 bases, and 9 bases lay outside the gene matches. Germline CDR1 reads SEHNR; CDR2 reads FQNEAQ (reference sequence). This CDR3 has 16 residues. CDR3 in DNA: TGTGCCAGCAGCCACGCCCCGACAGGGGCCTCCTACGAGCAGTACTTC. Translation: CASSHAPTGASYEQYF.

This clone appeared a few times. V is TRBV4-1 and J is TRBJ2-7, with 10 bases that match TRBD1. CDR3 length: 17 amino acids. Germline assignment: CDR1 MGHRA and CDR2 YSYEKL. Germline trimming cut 0 bases from V and 7 bases from J; bases unmatched to any gene: 12. As DNA, the CDR3 is TGCGCCAGCAGCCAAGATCCCCCGGACAGGGGGGATAGTGAGCAGTACTTC. Translating it yields CASSQDPPDRGDSEQYF.

The V gene is TRBV7-2, the J gene TRBJ2-3; 12 positions agree with TRBD2. This CDR3 spans 15 amino acids. The V gene end was trimmed by 4 bases and the J gene end by 5 bases; junction bases not matched to a gene: 4. The germline gives CDR1 SGHTA, CDR2 FQGNSA. The chain's CDR3 is CASSSSSGGGDTQYF. The DNA of the CDR3 is TGTGCCAGCAGCTCCTCTAGCGGGGGGGGAGATACGCAGTATTTT.

The chain joins TRBV14 to TRBJ2-5; 10 nucleotides agree with TRBD1. In germline, CDR1 is SGHDN, CDR2 FVKESK. The CDR3 covers 19 residues. With 0 bases clipped from V and 1 base from J, the junction kept 11 bases outside the gene matches. The CDR3 spells CASSQDGTGEPWFQETQYF. The DNA for the CDR3 is TGTGCCAGCAGCCAAGATGGGACAGGGGAACCGTGGTTCCAAGAGACCCAGTACTTC. The full variable domain, in which reference TRBV14 and TRBJ2-5 provide the parts outside the CDR3, is EAGVTQFPSHSVIEKGQTVTLRCDPISGHDNLYWYRRVMGKEIKFLLHFVKESKQDESGMPNNRFLAERTGGTYSTLKVQPAELEDSGVYFCASSQDGTGEPWFQETQYFGPGTRLLVL.

The chain links TRBV28 to TRBJ1-5; D not resolved. V dropped 3 bases and J dropped 3 bases, with 6 bases sitting between them. The CDR3 totals 13 residues. Germline V CDR1 and CDR2: MDHEN, SYDVKM. Here the CDR3 reads CASSFGLNQPQHF. The DNA of the CDR3 is TGTGCCAGCAGTTTTGGACTCAATCAGCCCCAGCATTTT.

The chain couples TRBV20-1 to TRBJ2-5, with no clear D. The CDR3 runs to 11 residues. Germline CDR1 DFQATT, CDR2 SNEGSKA (reference sequence). V was clipped by 2 bases and J by 2 bases, with 3 bases between them. The DNA for the CDR3 is TGCAGTGCTAGACTACAAGAGACCCAGTACTTC. It encodes CSARLQETQYF.

The chain has TRBV27 and TRBJ1-6; D is ambiguous. The germline V gene has CDR1 MNHEY and CDR2 SMNVEV (reference sequence). V shed 3 bases and J shed 0 bases, with 6 bases lying between them. The CDR3 is made up of 15 amino acids. As DNA, the CDR3 is TGTGCCAGCAGTTTCAAGAGCTCCTATAATTCACCCCTCCACTTT. Translated: CASSFKSSYNSPLHF.

CDR3 sequence: CASSSPGTWGGELFF. CDR3 DNA sequence: TGTGCCAGCAGCTCGCCCGGGACTTGGGGCGGGGAGCTGTTTTTT. The V gene is TRBV7-9, the J gene TRBJ2-2; perhaps TRBD2 as D (6 bases). The CDR3 totals 15 residues. Trimming cost V 4 bases and J 7 bases, with 16 bases left between them. Germline loops: CDR1 SEHNR, CDR2 FQNEAQ (reference sequence).

The rearrangement joins TRBV11-2 to TRBJ2-1; 9 positions agree with TRBD1. The CDR3 totals 16 residues. Germline V gene data show CDR1 as SGHAT and CDR2 as FQNNGV. Germline trimming cut 1 base from V and 6 bases from J; bases unmatched to any gene: 7. CDR3 nucleotides: TGTGCCAGCAGCTTAGCAGGGACAGGGATCTTCAATGAGCAGTTCTTC. Its protein is CASSLAGTGIFNEQFF.

This clone was recorded a few times. The genes are TRBV28 and TRBJ1-2; no firm D call. This CDR3 contains 16 residues. Between the trimmed V and J ends, which lost 0 bases and 4 bases, there was a span of 15 bases. CDR1 MDHEN and CDR2 SYDVKM come from the germline V gene. CDR3: CASSLWKAGVTYGYTF. CDR3 DNA: TGTGCCAGCAGTTTATGGAAAGCAGGCGTCACCTATGGCTACACCTTC.

The rearrangement links TRBV7-8 to TRBJ1-1, with 7 nucleotides matching TRBD1. The CDR3 sequence is 13 residues long. Looked up from germline, CDR1 is SGHVS and CDR2 is FQNEAQ. After removal of 4 bases from V and 4 bases from J, the junction contained 3 bases not matched to a gene. CDR3 bases: TGTGCCAGCAGCTGGACAGGAGGCACTGAAGCTTTCTTT. Residues: CASSWTGGTEAFF.

V is TRBV28 and J is TRBJ1-5; D perhaps matches TRBD1 (5 bases). V lost 8 bases, J lost 7 bases, and 18 bases lay in between. The CDR3 spans 14 residues. In germline, CDR1 is MDHEN, CDR2 SYDVKM. The CDR3 loop reads CASHSGGDGQPQHF. The DNA of the CDR3 is TGTGCCAGCCATTCCGGGGGAGACGGGCAGCCCCAGCATTTT.

The chain has TRBV18 and TRBJ2-7; TRBD2 might be the D (6 bases). This CDR3 has 13 residues. Per the germline V gene, CDR1 is KGHSH and CDR2 is LQKENI. The germline V and J ends were trimmed by 3 bases and 6 bases, with 12 bases remaining between them. The CDR3 coding sequence is TGTGCCAGCTCACCTGGGCAGGGAGGCGAGCAGTACTTC. This encodes CASSPGQGGEQYF.

The chain uses TRBV5-8 and TRBJ2-2, with TRBD2 matching over 9 bases. Germline values: CDR1 SGHTS, CDR2 YDEGEE. The trim removed 4 bases at V and 8 bases at J, leaving 6 bases unmatched. The length of the CDR3 is 14 residues. The CDR3 DNA is TGTGCCAGCAGCACGGGACTAGCCACAGGGGAGCTGTTTTTT. Translated, it gives CASSTGLATGELFF.

This chain joins TRBV11-1 and TRBJ2-7; TRBD2 matches 10 bases. J gave up 2 bases and V 5 bases, and 9 bases lay outside the gene matches. There are 16 residues in the CDR3. Germline V gene sequence: CDR1 SGHAT, CDR2 FQDESV (reference sequence). The CDR3 coding sequence is TGTGCCAGCAGCATCTCCGGGACTAGCGCGACCTACGAGCAGTACTTC. This gives the protein CASSISGTSATYEQYF.

This clone came up a few times. This chain joins TRBV28 and TRBJ1-2; the match to TRBD1 covers 7 bases. There are 16 residues in the CDR3. Germline V CDR1 and CDR2: MDHEN, SYDVKM. The ends lost 5 bases at V and 6 bases at J; junction bases unmatched: 15. The CDR3 spells CASSLYPDDREHGYTF. CDR3 bases: TGTGCCAGCAGTCTCTACCCTGACGACAGGGAGCATGGCTACACCTTC.

For this clone: The same CDR3 can be traced to other DNA sequences in this sample. The CDR3 DNA sequence: TGTGCCAGCAGCGTAGGACAAAGCTCCTACAATGAGCAGTTCTTC. As protein: CASSVGQSSYNEQFF. V usage is TRBV9 and J usage is TRBJ2-1; no clear D gene. The V gene lost 0 bases and the J gene lost 0 bases, with 7 bases spanning the gap. The CDR3 totals 15 residues. CDR1 is SGDLS, CDR2 YYNGEE, per germline. The full variable domain, completed using reference TRBV9 and TRBJ2-1, is DSGVTQTPKHLITATGQRVTLRCSPRSGDLSVYWYQQSLDQGLQFLIQYYNGEERAKGNILERFSAQQFPDLHSELNLSSLELGDSALYFCASSVGQSSYNEQFFGPGTRLTVL.